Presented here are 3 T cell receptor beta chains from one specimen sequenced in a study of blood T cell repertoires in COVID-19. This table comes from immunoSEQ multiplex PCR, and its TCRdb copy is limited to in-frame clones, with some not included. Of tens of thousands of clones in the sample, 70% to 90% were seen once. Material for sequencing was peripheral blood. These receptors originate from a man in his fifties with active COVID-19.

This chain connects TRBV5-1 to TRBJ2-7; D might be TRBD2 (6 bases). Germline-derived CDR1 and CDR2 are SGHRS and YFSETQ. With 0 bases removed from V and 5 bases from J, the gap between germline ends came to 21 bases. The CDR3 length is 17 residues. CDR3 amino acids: CASSLGGVPIGMDEQYF. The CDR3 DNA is TGCGCCAGCAGCTTGGGCGGGGTCCCTATAGGTATGGACGAGCAGTACTTC.

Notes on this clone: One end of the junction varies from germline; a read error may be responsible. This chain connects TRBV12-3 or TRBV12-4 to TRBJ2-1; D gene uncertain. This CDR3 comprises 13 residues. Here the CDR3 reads CASSLASHNEQFF. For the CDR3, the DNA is TGTGCCAGCAGTTTGGCCTCCCACAATGAGCAGTTCTTC.

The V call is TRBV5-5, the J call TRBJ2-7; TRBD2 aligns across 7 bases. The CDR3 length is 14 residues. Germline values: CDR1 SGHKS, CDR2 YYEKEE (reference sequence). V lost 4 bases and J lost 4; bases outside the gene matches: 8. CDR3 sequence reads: CASSPTDGRYEQYV. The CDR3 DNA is TGTGCCAGCAGCCCTACGGACGGGAGGTACGAGCAGTACGTC.